The 12 T cell receptor beta chains reported below all come from one sample, sequenced in a study of graft-versus-host responses after intestinal transplantation. The repertoire was sequenced with immunoSEQ multiplex PCR; TCRdb's copy has only in-frame clones and lacks some. The repertoire has a few thousand clones, approximately 76% of them found once; the top ten carry approximately 35%. The input for sequencing was PBMCs, taken 541 days after intestinal transplant. These receptors came from a human patient who received an intestinal transplant, so some T cells may come from the graft donor.

The chain has TRBV29-1 and TRBJ2-2; perhaps D is TRBD1 or TRBD2 (5 bases each). V was cut by 3 bases and J by 5 bases, with 10 bases left in between. Germline V gene sequence: CDR1 SQVTM, CDR2 ANQGSEA. CDR3 length: 13 residues. In DNA form, the CDR3 reads TGCAGCGTTGATGAGGGGTTAACCGGGGAGCTGTTTTTT. It translates to CSVDEGLTGELFF.

Concerning this clone itself: Germline and junction disagree at one end, which may indicate a read error. The chain uses TRBV7-8 and TRBJ1-4; no clear D gene. This CDR3 spans 17 amino acids. Germline CDR1 and CDR2: SGHVS and FQNEAQ. This CDR3 is CASSLLVLVPANEILFF. The CDR3 bases are TGTGCCAGCAGCCTCCTGGTGTTGGTGCCGGCTAATGAAATACTGTTTTTT.

V and J are TRBV4-1 and TRBJ1-6, with 9 positions matching TRBD1. CDR3 length: 20 residues. The germline CDR1 and CDR2 sequences are MGHRA and YSYEKL. V gave up 3 bases and J gave up 1 base; unmatched junction bases: 13. The CDR3 bases are TGCGCCAGCAGCCATGGACACACCCGGGACAGGGAGTCCTATAATTCACCCCTCCACTTT. This gives the protein CASSHGHTRDRESYNSPLHF.

A remark on this clone: The junction does not match germline at one end; this may be a read error. This chain connects TRBV5-4 to TRBJ1-2, with TRBD1 matching 7 bases. The CDR3 has 15 residues. Germline values: CDR1 SGHNT, CDR2 YYREEE (reference sequence). The CDR3 loop is CASSQEGQIFYGYTF. CDR3 coding DNA: TGCGCCAGCAGCCAAGAGGGACAGATCTTTTATGGCTACACCTTC.

This chain uses TRBV30 with TRBJ1-1; no clear D. CDR3 length equals 13 residues. The germline V gene encodes CDR1 GTSNPN and CDR2 SVGIG (reference sequence). The germline V and J ends were trimmed by 0 bases and 1 base, with 6 bases remaining between them. CDR3 sequence reads: CAWSVYGNTEAFF. The CDR3, as DNA: TGTGCCTGGAGTGTATACGGGAACACTGAAGCTTTCTTT.

Only a few counts were recorded for this clone. This rearrangement joins TRBV5-3 to TRBJ2-7, with D hard to call. TRBV5-3 is assigned to the ORF class and has an uncertain function. The CDR3 extends over 15 amino acids. As DNA, the CDR3 is TGTGCAGAAGCTTGGCCAGGAATATCTCCTGACGAGCAGTACTTC. This sequence encodes CAEAWPGISPDEQYF.

Points on this clone: This probably arose from a read error, given a far larger clone one base away. The V gene is TRBV4-3, the J gene TRBJ1-4; D perhaps matches TRBD1 (5 bases). The CDR3 is 16 residues long. CDR1 is LGHNA and CDR2 is YSLEER in the germline V gene. Here the CDR3 DNA reads TGCGCCATCAGCGTCGGGGGAGGATTTACTAATGAAAAACTGTTTTTT. This sequence encodes CAISVGGGFTNEKLFF.

The chain carries TRBV4-3 and TRBJ1-4, with D possibly matching TRBD1 (5 bases). Germline V gives CDR1 LGHNA, CDR2 YSLEER. V gave up 0 bases and J gave up 7 bases, with 24 bases separating them. The CDR3 extends over 19 amino acids. CDR3 sequence (DNA): TGCGCCAGCAGCCAAGATTCTCCGGGACGCGCTTCGGCGGGTGAAAAACTGTTTTTT. Translating it yields CASSQDSPGRASAGEKLFF.

The V call is TRBV6-4, the J call TRBJ1-5; D unclear. Per germline, CDR1 MRHNA and CDR2 SNTAGT. V was trimmed by 2 bases and J by 1 base, leaving 3 bases between them. This CDR3 has 13 residues. This CDR3 is CASSDRSNQPQHF. The CDR3 DNA reads TGTGCCAGCAGTGACAGGAGCAATCAGCCCCAGCATTTT.

This chain joins TRBV12-1 and TRBJ2-3. TRBV12-1 is described as a pseudogene. There are 14 residues in the CDR3. The CDR3 sequence: CASSFAGGPDTQYF. The CDR3 DNA is TGTGCCAGCAGCTTTGCGGGGGGCCCAGATACGCAGTATTTT.

The chain links TRBV4-3 to TRBJ2-5, with D tentatively TRBD1 (7 bases). Trimming removed 6 bases from V and 4 bases from J, with 15 bases in between. The CDR3 spans 14 residues. CDR1 is LGHNA and CDR2 is YSLEER in the germline V gene. The CDR3 region is CASRRQGGGETQYF. The CDR3 nucleotides are TGCGCCAGCAGGAGACAGGGAGGAGGAGAGACCCAGTACTTC.

This clone was observed a handful of times. The rearrangement links TRBV6-9 to TRBJ1-5; 10 bases map to TRBD1. CDR1 and CDR2 (germline): MNHGY, SVAAGI. This CDR3 has 15 amino acids. The junction had 5 bases not matched to a gene; V was cut back by 7 bases and J by 2 bases. The chain's CDR3 is CASTGTGVGNQPQHF. Written as DNA, the CDR3 is TGTGCCAGCACCGGGACAGGGGTAGGCAATCAGCCCCAGCATTTT.